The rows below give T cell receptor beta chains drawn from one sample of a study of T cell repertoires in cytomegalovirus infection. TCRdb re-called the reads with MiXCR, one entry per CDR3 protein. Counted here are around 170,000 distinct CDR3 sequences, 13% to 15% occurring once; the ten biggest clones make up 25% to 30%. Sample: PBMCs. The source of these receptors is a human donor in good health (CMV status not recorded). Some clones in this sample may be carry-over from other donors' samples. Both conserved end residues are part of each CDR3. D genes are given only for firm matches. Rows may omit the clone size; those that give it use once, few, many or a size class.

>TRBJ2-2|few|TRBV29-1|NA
TGCAGCGTAATTGGACTGAACACCGGGGAGCTGTTTTTT
CSVIGLNTGELFF
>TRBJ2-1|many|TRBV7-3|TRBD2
TGTGCCAGCAGCTTAGGACTAGCGGGATTCGATGAGCAGTTCTTC
CASSLGLAGFDEQFF
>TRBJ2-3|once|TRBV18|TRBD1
TGTGCCAGCTCACGGATGGGACAGGGAGGCGCAGATACGCAGTATTTT
CASSRMGQGGADTQYF
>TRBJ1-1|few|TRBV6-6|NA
TGTGCCAGCAGTTACTCGAGAACCCGGGGCGAAGCTTTCTTT
CASSYSRTRGEAFF
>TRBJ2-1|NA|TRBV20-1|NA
TGCAGTGCTAGAGACGGGGGTCGTTCCAACAATGAGCAGTTCTTC
CSARDGGRSNNEQFF
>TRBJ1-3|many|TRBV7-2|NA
TGTGCCAGCAGCTCCGAACTAAACACCATATATTTT
CASSSELNTIYF
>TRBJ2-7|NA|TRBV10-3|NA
TGTGCCATCAGAACACTTATTAACGAGCAGTACTTC
CAIRTLINEQYF
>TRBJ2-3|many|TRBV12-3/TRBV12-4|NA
TGTGCCAGCAGTGCTCCGGGACTGGGCACAGATACGCAGTATTTT
CASSAPGLGTDTQYF
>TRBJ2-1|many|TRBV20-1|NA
TGCAGTGCCCAGGACGGGTCTCTCGGTGAGCAGTTCTTC
CSAQDGSLGEQFF
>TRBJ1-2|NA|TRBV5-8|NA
TGTGCCAGCAGCTATACCTCTTCTTCGAGGGATACTAACTATGGCTACACCTTC
CASSYTSSSRDTNYGYTF
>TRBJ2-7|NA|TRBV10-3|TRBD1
TGTGCATACGGACAGGGGGCTTACGAGCAGTACTTC
CAYGQGAYEQYF
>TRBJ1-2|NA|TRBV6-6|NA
TGTGCCACGACCTTACCCGGGGGCGTCGGTTCTGGCTACACCTTC
CATTLPGGVGSGYTF
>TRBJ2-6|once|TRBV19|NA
TGTGCCGTAGGGAAGGGCTCTGGGGCCAACGTCCTGACTTTC
CAVGKGSGANVLTF
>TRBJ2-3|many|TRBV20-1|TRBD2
TGCAGTGGGGGAAAGCGGGGGGATCTGGGCACAGATACGCAGTATTTT
CSGGKRGDLGTDTQYF
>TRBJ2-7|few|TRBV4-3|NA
TGCGCCAGCAGCCAAGATGGGGGGATCCTCCGAGAGCAGTACTTC
CASSQDGGILREQYF
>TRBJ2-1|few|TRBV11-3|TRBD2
TGTGCCAGCAGCTTAGGGTCGGGACTACACAATGAGCAGTTCTTC
CASSLGSGLHNEQFF
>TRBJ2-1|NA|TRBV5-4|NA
TGTGCCAGCAGCTTGGCCTATGTTGGCAGTGAGCAGTTCTTC
CASSLAYVGSEQFF
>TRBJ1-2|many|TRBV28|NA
TGTGCCAGCAGTTTGGCCCTCGACAGAGTCTATGGCTACACCTTC
CASSLALDRVYGYTF
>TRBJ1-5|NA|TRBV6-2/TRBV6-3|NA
TGTGCCAGCAGTTTTCAAGTGGGGAATCAGCCCCAGCATTTT
CASSFQVGNQPQHF
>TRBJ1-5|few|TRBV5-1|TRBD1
TGCGCCAGCAGCTTGGAGACAGGGGCTAGCAATCAGCCCCAGCATTTT
CASSLETGASNQPQHF
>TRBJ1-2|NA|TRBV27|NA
TGTGCCAGCAGTCCCCGGACACTGGCAGATGGCTACACCTTC
CASSPRTLADGYTF
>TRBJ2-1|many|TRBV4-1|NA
TGCGCCAGCAGTCTCGGGACGGACAATGAGCAGTTCTTC
CASSLGTDNEQFF
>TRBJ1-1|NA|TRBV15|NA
TGTGCCACCAGCAGAGTGGGGGGAATCCCGAGGGACACTGAAGCTTTCTTT
CATSRVGGIPRDTEAFF
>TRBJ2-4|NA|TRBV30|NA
TGTGCCTGGAGTGCCCCAGGCTACAGGGTGGGACCCGCAAAGGTCATTCAGTACTTC
CAWSAPGYRVGPAKVIQYF
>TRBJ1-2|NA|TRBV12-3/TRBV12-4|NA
TGTGCCAGCAGCCTCCGCGAGGGCTATGGCTACACCTTC
CASSLREGYGYTF
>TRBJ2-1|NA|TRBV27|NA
TGTGCCAGCAGTTTTTCTAACTACAATGAGCAGTTCTTC
CASSFSNYNEQFF
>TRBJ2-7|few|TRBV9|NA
TGTGCCAGCAGCGTAGATCTTAGATCCGAGCAGTACTTC
CASSVDLRSEQYF
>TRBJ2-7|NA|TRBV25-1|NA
TGTGCCAGCAAGGGCAGCCCCTACGAGCAGTACTTC
CASKGSPYEQYF
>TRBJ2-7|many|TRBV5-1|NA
TGCGCCAGCAGCTTCTTCCCCCGGGACACCGAATCCTACGAGCAGTACTTC
CASSFFPRDTESYEQYF
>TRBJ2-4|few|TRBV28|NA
TGTGCCAGCAGTTTGTTAATGAACATTCAGTACTTC
CASSLLMNIQYF
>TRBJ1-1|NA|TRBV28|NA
TGTGCCAGCAGTTTGAAGGGCCCTGAAGCTTTCTTT
CASSLKGPEAFF
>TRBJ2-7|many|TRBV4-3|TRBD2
TGCGCCAGCAGCCAAGATTGGACCCCGGGACTAGCGGGCGAGCAGTACTTC
CASSQDWTPGLAGEQYF
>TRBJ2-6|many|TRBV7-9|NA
TGTGCCAGCAGCTTACGGACACGGATCTCTGTGGCCAACGTCCTGACTTTC
CASSLRTRISVANVLTF
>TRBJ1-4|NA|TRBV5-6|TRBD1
TGTGCCAGCAGCTCACCGGGACAGCCGAATGAAAAACTGTTTTTT
CASSSPGQPNEKLFF
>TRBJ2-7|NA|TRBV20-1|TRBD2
TGCAGTGCTGAGGGACTAGCGGCCTCCTACGAGCAGTACTTC
CSAEGLAASYEQYF
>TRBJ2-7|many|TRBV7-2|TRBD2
TGTGCCAGCAGCCCACGACTAGCTAACTACGAGCAGTACTTC
CASSPRLANYEQYF
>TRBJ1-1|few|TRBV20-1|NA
TGCAGTGCTAGAGGAGGGGAGACCCCTCCTGAAGCTTTCTTT
CSARGGETPPEAFF
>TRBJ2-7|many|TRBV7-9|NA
TGTGCCAGCAGCATTAAAACCTACGAGCAGTACTTC
CASSIKTYEQYF
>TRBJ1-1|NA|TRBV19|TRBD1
TGTGCCAGTAGTATAACAGGGGTAAACACTGAAGCTTTCTTT
CASSITGVNTEAFF
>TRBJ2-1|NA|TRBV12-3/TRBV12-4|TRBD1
TGTGCCAGCAGTCCGGGACAGGGAAACAATGAGCAGTTCTTC
CASSPGQGNNEQFF
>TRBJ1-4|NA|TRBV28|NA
TGTGCCAGCAGCGTCAGCGGGGCCGAAAAACTGTTTTTT
CASSVSGAEKLFF
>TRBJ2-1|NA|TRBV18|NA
TGTGCCAGCTCAGGGGTGATTTCCTACAATGAGCAGTTCTTC
CASSGVISYNEQFF
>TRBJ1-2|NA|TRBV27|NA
TGTGCCAGCCGGGGGAGGGGCGCGAGCTACACCTTC
CASRGRGASYTF
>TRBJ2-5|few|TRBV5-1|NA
TGCGCCAGCAGCTTGTCCGGGAATCGACAAGAGACCCAGTACTTC
CASSLSGNRQETQYF
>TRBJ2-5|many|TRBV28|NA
TGTGCCAGCAGGAGCACAGGGATAGGAGAGACCCAGTACTTC
CASRSTGIGETQYF
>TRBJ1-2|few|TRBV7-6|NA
TGTGCCAGCAGCACCGACAGGAACTATGGCTACACCTTC
CASSTDRNYGYTF
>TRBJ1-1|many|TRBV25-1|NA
TGTGCCAGCAGTGAAAGGAGGGGTATTGACACTGAAGCTTTCTTT
CASSERRGIDTEAFF
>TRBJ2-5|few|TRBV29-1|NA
TGCAGCGTGGACAGCCCCGGGGAGACCCAGTACTTC
CSVDSPGETQYF
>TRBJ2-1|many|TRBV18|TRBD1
TGTGCCAGCTTTCTAGGGACAGGGAGAGATGAGCAGTTCTTC
CASFLGTGRDEQFF
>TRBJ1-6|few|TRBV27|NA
TGTGCCAGCAGTTTCCAGGCCTATAATTCACCCCTCCACTTT
CASSFQAYNSPLHF